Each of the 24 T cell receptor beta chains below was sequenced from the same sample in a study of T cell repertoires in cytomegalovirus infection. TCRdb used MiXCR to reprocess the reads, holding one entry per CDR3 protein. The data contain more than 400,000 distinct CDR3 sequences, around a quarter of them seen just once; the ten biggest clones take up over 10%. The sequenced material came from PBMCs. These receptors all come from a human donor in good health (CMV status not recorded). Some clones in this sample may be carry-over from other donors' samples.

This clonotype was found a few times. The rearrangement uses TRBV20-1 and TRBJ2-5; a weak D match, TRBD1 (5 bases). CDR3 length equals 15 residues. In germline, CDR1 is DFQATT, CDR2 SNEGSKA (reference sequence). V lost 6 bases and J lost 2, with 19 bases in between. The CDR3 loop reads CSAQLTRGGQETQYF. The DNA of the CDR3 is TGCAGTGCCCAACTGACAAGGGGCGGACAAGAGACCCAGTACTTC.

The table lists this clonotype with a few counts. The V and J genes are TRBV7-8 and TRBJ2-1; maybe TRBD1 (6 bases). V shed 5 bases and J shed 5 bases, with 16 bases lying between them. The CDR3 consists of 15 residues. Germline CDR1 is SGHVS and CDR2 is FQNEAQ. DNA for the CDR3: TGTGCCAGCAGCCGGGAAGGGGGATTGAACAATGAGCAGTTCTTC. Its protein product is CASSREGGLNNEQFF.

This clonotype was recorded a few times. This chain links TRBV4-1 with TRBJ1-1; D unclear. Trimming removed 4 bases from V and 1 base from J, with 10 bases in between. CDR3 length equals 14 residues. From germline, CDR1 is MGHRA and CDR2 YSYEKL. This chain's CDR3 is CASSRVGSNTEAFF. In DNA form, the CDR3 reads TGCGCCAGCAGCCGAGTGGGGTCGAACACTGAAGCTTTCTTT.

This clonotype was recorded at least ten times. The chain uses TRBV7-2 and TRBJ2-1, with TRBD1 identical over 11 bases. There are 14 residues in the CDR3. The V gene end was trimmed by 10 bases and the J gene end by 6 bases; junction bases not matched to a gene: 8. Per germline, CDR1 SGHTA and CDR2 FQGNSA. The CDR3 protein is CATRPGQGGNEQFF. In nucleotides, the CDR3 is TGTGCCACCCGACCGGGACAGGGGGGCAATGAGCAGTTCTTC.

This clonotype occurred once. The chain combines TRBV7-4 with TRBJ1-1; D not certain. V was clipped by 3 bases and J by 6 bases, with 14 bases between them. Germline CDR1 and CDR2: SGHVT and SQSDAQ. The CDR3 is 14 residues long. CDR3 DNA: TGTGCCAGCAGCTTGCTAATGGAGGGTCCTGAAGCTTTCTTT. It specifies CASSLLMEGPEAFF.

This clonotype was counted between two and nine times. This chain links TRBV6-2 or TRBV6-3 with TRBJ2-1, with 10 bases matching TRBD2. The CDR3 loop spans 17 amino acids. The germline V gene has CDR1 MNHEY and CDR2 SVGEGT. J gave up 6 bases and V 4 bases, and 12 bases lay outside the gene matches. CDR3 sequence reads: CASSSTVRLAGPNEQFF. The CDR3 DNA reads TGTGCCAGCAGTTCGACGGTCCGACTAGCGGGTCCCAATGAGCAGTTCTTC.

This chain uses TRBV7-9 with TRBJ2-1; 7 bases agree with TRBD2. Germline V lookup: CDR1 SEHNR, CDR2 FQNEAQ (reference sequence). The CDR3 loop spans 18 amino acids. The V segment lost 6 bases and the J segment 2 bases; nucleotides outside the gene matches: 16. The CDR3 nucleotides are TGTGCCAGCAGTCCGAACATGGGTTTCGGGGGGACCTACAATGAGCAGTTCTTC. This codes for CASSPNMGFGGTYNEQFF.

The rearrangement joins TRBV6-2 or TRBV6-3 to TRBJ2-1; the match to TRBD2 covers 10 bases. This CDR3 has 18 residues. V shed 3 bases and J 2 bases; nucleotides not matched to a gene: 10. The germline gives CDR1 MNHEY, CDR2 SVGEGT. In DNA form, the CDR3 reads TGTGCCAGCAGTTATCGGGCTAGCGGGAGAGTCCCCTACAATGAGCAGTTCTTC. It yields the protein CASSYRASGRVPYNEQFF.

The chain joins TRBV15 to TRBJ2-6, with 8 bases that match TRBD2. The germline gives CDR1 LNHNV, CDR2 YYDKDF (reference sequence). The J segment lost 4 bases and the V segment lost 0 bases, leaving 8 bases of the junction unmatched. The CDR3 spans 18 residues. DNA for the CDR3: TGTGCCACCAGCAGAGATTACGGGACTAGTGTAGGGGCCAACGTCCTGACTTTC. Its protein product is CATSRDYGTSVGANVLTF.

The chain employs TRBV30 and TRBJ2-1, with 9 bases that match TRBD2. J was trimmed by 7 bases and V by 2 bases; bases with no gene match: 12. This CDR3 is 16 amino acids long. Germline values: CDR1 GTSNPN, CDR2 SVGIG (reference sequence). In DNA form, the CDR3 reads TGTGCCTGGAGTACCGGACTAGCGAGTAGTGGGAATGAGCAGTTCTTC. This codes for CAWSTGLASSGNEQFF.

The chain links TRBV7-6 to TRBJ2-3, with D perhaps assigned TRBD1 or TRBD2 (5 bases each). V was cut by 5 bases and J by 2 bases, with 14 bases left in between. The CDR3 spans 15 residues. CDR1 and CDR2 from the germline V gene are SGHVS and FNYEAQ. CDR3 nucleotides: TGTGCCAGCAGCGCTCGGCCGGGGCACACAGATACGCAGTATTTT. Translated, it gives CASSARPGHTDTQYF.

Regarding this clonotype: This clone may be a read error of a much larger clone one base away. The CDR3 is CASGDQETQHF. In nucleotides, the CDR3 is TGTGCCAGCGGCGACCAAGAGACCCAGCACTTC. J is TRBJ2-5 and V is TRBV7-3; D unresolved. The CDR3 is 11 amino acids. Germline CDR1 SGHTA, CDR2 FQGTGA.

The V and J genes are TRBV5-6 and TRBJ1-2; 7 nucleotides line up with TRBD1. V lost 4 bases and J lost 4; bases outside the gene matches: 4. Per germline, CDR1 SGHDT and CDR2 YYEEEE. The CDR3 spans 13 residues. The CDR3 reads CASSGDRFYGYTF. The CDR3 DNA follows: TGTGCCAGCAGCGGGGACAGATTCTATGGCTACACCTTC.

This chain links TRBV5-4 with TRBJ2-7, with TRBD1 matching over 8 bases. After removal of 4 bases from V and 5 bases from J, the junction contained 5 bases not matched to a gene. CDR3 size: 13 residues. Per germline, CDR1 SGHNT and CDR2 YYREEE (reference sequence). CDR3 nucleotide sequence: TGTGCCAGCAGCCCGGGACAGGTCGACGAGCAGTACGTC. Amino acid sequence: CASSPGQVDEQYV.

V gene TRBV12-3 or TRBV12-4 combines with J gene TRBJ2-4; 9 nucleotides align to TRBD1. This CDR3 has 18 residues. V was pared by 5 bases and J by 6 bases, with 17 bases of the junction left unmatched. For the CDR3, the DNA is TGTGCCAGCAGTCAGAGTCCGGGACAGGGAACTGTAGGAAACATTCAGTACTTC. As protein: CASSQSPGQGTVGNIQYF.

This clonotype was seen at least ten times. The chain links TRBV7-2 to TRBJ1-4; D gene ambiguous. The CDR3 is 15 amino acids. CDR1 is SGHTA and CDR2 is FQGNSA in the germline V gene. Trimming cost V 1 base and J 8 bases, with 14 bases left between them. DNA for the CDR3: TGTGCCAGCAGCTTAGATCCACCGTCGGGGGAAAAACTGTTTTTT. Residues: CASSLDPPSGEKLFF.

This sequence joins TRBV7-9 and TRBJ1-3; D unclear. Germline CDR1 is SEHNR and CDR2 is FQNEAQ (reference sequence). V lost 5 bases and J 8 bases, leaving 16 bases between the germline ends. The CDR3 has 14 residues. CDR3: CASSRGPSVDTIYF. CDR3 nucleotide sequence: TGTGCCAGCAGCCGCGGACCGAGCGTGGACACCATATATTTT.

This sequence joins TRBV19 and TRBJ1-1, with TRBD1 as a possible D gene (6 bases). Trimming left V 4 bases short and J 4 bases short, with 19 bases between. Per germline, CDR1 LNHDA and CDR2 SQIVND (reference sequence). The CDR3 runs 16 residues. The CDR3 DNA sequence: TGTGCCAGTAGTACGCCGGGACAAAGGCTGTCCACTGAAGCTTTCTTT. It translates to CASSTPGQRLSTEAFF. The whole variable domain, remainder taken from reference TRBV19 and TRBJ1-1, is DGGITQSPKYLFRKEGQNVTLSCEQNLNHDAMYWYRQDPGQGLRLIYYSQIVNDFQKGDIAEGYSVSREKKESFPLTVTSAQKNPTAFYLCASSTPGQRLSTEAFFGQGTRLTVV.

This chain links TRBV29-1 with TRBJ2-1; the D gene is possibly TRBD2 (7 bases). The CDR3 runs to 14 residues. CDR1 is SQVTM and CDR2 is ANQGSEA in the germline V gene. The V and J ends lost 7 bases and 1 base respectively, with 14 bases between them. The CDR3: CSDRTRGSYNEQFF. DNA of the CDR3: TGCAGCGATCGGACTAGGGGGTCCTACAATGAGCAGTTCTTC.

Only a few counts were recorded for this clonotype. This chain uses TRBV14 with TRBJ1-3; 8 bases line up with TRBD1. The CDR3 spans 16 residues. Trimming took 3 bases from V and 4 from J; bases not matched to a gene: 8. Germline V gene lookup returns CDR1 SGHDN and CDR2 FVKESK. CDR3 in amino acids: CASSHGDRTGGNTIYF. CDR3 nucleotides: TGTGCCAGCAGCCATGGTGATCGGACAGGGGGAAACACCATATATTTT.

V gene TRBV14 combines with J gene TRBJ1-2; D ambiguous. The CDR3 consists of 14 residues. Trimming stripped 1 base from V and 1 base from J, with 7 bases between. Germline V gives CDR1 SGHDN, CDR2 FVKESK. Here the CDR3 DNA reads TGTGCCAGCAGCCAAGCAGTTTTTAACTATGGCTACACCTTC. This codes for CASSQAVFNYGYTF.

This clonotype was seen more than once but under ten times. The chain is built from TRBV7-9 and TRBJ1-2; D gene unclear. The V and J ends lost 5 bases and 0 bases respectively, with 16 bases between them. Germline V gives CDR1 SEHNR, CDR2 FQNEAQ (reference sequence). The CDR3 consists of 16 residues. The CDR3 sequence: CASSPPTGPSNYGYTF. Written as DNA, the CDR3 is TGTGCCAGCAGCCCGCCCACCGGCCCGTCTAACTATGGCTACACCTTC. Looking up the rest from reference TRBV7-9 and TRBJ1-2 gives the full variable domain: DTGVSQNPRHKITKRGQNVTFRCDPISEHNRLYWYRQTLGQGPEFLTYFQNEAQLEKSRLLSDRFSAERPKGSFSTLEIQRTEQGDSAMYLCASSPPTGPSNYGYTFGSGTRLTVV.

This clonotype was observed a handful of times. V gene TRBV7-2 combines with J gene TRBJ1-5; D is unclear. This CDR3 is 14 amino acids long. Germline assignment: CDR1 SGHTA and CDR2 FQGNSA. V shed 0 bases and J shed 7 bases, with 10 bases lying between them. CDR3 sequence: CASSLAGWGQPQHF. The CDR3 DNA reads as TGTGCCAGCAGCTTAGCTGGTTGGGGACAGCCCCAGCATTTT.

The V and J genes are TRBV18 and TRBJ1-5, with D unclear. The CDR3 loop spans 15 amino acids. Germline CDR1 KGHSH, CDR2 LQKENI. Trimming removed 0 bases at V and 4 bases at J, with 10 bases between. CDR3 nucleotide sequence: TGTGCCAGCTCACCACCAAACGGACTTAATCAGCCCCAGCATTTT. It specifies CASSPPNGLNQPQHF.